This T cell receptor (beta chain) was identified in a study of T cells in Graves' hyperthyroidism and ophthalmopathy. RNA transcripts yielded amplified TCR beta CDR3 regions. The HTBI set primed first-round TCR CDR3 RT-PCR. Each CDR3 protein gets one entry after TCRdb re-called the multiplex PCR reads with MiXCR. The repertoire has 350,000 or so distinct CDR3 sequences, around 20% of them found once; the top ten carry about 50%. From germline, CDR1 is ENHRY and CDR2 SYGVKD. Deletions cut 10 bases from V and 5 bases from J, with 11 bases between. The CDR3 is 11 amino acids. The patients, who ranged from 18 to 65 in age, presented with newly diagnosed hyperthyroidism lasting under 2 months. Patients having uncontrolled infection, another autoimmune disease, pregnancy or lactation were not included. This sample holds PBMCs from roughly 10 ml fresh peripheral blood. Overall study results and limits: The model's output predicted ophthalmopathy at a median of roughly 6 months prior to onset.

On this clonotype: The antigen is not known.

This receptor was identified in a woman aged 45-60 years with Graves' hyperthyroidism. V is TRBV10-3 and J is TRBJ1-2; perhaps TRBD1 as D (6 bases). What was sequenced was blood. The CDR3 loop is CATYREYGYTF. The CDR3, as DNA: TGTGCCACCTACAGGGAATATGGCTACACCTTC.